This TCR beta chain was profiled in a study of shared clonotypes between healthy human individuals. Study-level results: Sharing across four donors was highest in naive CD4 (roughly 5%) and lowest in memory CD8 (approximately 0.4%). Among the subsets, naive ones generally showed larger estimated richness than memory ones.

The CDR3 is made up of 15 amino acids. The V end lost 4 bases, the J end lost 0 bases, and 10 bases lay between the germline ends. Germline V gives CDR1 LNHDA, CDR2 SQIVND (reference sequence). CD45RO negativity and positive selection for CCR7 defined naive CD8 cells, a population that excluded terminally differentiated effector memory CD45RA+ cells. With regard to this clone: Antigen: not known.

An even split of each subset's genomic DNA across several immunoSEQ plates was performed. Libraries were prepared by immunoSEQ multiplex PCR; TCRdb keeps only in-frame clonotypes and omits some of them. The table includes millions of clones, 85% to 95% detected once. The sample comprised naive CD8+ T cells from PBMCs. The TCR originated in a man in his late teens or twenties in good health. Some clones in this sample may be carry-over from other donors' samples. V gene TRBV19 combines with J gene TRBJ2-1; D possibly corresponds to TRBD2 (6 bases). The CDR3, as DNA: TGTGCCAGTAGTACTGGGGGGAGCTCCTACAATGAGCAGTTCTTC. Protein sequence: CASSTGGSSYNEQFF.